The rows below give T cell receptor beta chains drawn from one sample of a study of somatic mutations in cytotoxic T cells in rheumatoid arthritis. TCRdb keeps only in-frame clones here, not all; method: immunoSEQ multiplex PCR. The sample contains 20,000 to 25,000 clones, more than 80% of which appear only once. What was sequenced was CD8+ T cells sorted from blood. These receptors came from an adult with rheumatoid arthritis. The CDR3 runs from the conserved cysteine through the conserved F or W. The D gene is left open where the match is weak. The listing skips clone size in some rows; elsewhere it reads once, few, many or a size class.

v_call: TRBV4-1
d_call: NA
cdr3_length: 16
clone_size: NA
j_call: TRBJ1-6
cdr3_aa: CASSQEPGQTNSPLHF
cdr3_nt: TGCGCCAGCAGCCAAGAACCGGGTCAGACTAATTCACCCCTCCACTTT

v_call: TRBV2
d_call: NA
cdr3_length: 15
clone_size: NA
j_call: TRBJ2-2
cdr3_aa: CASSETGFITGELFF
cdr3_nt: TGTGCCAGCAGTGAAACAGGGTTTATCACCGGGGAGCTGTTTTTT

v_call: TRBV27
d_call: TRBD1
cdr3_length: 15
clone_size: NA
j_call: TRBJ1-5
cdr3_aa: CASSLSQGLGQPQHF
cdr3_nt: TGTGCCAGCAGTTTATCACAGGGGTTAGGACAGCCCCAGCATTTT

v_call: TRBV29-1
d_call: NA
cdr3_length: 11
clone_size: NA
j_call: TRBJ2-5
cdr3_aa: CSARQKETQYF
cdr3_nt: TGCAGCGCAAGACAGAAAGAGACCCAGTACTTC

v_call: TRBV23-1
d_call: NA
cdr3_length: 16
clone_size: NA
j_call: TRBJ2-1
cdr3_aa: CASFPLGLRGGNEQFF
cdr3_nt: TGCGCCAGCTTCCCCCTCGGCCTCAGGGGGGGCAATGAGCAGTTCTTC

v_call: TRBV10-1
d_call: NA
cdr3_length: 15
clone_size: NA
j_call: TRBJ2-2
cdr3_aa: CATFHRVGNTGELFF
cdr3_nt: TGCGCCACCTTCCACAGGGTAGGTAACACCGGGGAGCTGTTTTTT

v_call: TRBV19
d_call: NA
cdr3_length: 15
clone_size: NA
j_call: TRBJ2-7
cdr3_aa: CASSPWGTAAYEQYF
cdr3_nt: TGTGCCAGTAGCCCATGGGGGACCGCAGCCTACGAGCAGTACTTC

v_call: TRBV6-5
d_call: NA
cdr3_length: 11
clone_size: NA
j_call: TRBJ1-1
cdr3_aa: CASSFGTEAFF
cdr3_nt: TGTGCCAGCAGTTTTGGCACTGAAGCTTTCTTT

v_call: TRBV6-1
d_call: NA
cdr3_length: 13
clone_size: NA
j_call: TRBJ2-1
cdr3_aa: CASSEFPGNEQFF
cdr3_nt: TGTGCCAGCAGTGAATTTCCGGGAAATGAGCAGTTCTTC

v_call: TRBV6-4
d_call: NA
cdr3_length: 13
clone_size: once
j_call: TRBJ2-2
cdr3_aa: CASSDRDTGELFF
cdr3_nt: TGTGCCAGCAGTGACAGGGACACCGGGGAGCTGTTTTTT

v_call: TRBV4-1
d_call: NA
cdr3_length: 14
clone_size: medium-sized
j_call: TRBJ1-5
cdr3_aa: CASSQEAGNQPQHF
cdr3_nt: TGCGCCAGCAGCCAAGAGGCAGGGAATCAGCCCCAGCATTTT

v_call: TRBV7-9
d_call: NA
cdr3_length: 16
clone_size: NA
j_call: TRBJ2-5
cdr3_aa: CASSPPTGLTQETQYF
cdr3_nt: TGTGCCAGCAGCCCCCCAACGGGACTCACACAAGAGACCCAGTACTTC

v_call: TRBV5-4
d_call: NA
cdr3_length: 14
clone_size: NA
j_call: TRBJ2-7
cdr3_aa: CASSLMGGPHEQYF
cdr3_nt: TGTGCCAGCAGCTTGATGGGGGGCCCCCACGAGCAGTACTTC

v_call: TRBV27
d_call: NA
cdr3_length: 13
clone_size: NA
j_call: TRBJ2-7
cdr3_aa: CAGLRWNSYEQYF
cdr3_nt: TGTGCCGGTCTACGGTGGAACTCCTACGAGCAGTACTTC